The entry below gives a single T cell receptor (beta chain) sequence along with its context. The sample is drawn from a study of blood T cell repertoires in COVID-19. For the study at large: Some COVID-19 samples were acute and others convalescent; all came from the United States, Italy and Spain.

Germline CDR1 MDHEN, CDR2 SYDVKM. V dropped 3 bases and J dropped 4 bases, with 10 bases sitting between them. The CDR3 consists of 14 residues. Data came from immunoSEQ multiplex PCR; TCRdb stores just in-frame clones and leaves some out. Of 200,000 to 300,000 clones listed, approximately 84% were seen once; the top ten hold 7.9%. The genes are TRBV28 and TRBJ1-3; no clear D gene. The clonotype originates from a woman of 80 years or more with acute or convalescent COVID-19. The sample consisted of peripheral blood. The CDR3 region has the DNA TGTGCCAGCAGTTTTGTCGGGAAGGGAAACACCATATATTTT. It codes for CASSFVGKGNTIYF.